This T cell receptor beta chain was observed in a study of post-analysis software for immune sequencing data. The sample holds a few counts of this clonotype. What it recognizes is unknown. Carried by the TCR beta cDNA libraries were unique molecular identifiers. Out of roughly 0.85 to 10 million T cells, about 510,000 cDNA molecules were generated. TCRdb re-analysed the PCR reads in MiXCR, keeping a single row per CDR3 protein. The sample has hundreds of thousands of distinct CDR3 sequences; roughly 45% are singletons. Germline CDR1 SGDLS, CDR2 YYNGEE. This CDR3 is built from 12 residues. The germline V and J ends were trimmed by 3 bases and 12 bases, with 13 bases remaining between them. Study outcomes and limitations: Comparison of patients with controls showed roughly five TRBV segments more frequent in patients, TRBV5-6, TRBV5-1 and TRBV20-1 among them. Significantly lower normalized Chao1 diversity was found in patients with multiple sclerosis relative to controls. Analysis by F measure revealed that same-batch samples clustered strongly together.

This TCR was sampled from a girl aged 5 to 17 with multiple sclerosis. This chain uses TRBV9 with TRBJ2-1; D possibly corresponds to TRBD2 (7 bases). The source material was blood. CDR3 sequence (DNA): TGTGCCAGCAGCGCCCGCGGGGGCCGGCAGTTCTTC. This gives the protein CASSARGGRQFF. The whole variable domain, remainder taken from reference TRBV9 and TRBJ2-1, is DSGVTQTPKHLITATGQRVTLRCSPRSGDLSVYWYQQSLDQGLQFLIQYYNGEERAKGNILERFSAQQFPDLHSELNLSSLELGDSALYFCASSARGGRQFFGPGTRLTVL.